This T cell receptor (beta chain) was retrieved from a study of T cell changes during pregnancy in multiple sclerosis. Germline CDR1 and CDR2: SGHAT and FQNNGV. This CDR3 region has 15 residues. The V gene end was trimmed by 5 bases and the J gene end by 5 bases; junction bases not matched to a gene: 11. Using immunoSEQ multiplex PCR, the repertoire was profiled, and TCRdb retains in-frame clones only, with some absent. The data show 60,000 to 65,000 clones, 80% to 95% seen once. The receptor was derived from a female donor in good health, enrolled as a control in a pregnancy study. The chain is built from TRBV11-2 and TRBJ2-5; TRBD1 agrees at 7 bases. The sample was peripheral blood, taken in the second trimester of pregnancy. CDR3 residues: CASSVGTGAGETQYF. The CDR3 nucleotides read TGTGCCAGCAGCGTCGGAACAGGGGCAGGGGAGACCCAGTACTTC.